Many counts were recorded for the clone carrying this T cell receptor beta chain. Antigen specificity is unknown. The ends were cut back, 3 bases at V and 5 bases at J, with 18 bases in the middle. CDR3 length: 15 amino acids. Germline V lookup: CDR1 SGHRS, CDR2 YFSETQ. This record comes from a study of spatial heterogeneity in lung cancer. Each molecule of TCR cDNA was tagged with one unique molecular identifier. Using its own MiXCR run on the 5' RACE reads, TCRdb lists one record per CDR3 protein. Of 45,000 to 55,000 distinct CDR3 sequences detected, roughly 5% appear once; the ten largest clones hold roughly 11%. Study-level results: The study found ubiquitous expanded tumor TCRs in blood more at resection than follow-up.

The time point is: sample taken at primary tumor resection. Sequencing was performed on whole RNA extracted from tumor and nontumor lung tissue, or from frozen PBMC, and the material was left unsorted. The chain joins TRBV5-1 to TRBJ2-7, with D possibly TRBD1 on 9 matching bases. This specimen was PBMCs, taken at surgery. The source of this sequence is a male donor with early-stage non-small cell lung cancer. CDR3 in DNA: TGCGCCAGCAGCTCGGGAGGGACAGGGAGAAACGAGCAGTACTTC. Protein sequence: CASSSGGTGRNEQYF.